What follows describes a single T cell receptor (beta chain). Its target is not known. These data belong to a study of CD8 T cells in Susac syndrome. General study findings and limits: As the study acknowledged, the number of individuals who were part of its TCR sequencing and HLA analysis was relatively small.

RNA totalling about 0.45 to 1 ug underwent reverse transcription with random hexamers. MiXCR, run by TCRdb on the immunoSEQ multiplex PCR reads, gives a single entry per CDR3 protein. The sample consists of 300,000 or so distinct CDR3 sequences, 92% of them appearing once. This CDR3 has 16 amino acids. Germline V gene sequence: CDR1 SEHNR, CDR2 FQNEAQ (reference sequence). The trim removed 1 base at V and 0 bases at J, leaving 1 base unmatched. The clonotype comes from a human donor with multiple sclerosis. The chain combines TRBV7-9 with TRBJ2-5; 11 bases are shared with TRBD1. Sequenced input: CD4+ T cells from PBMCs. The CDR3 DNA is TGTGCCAGCAGCTTAGGGGACAGGGGGTACCAAGAGACCCAGTACTTC. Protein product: CASSLGDRGYQETQYF.